Listed below are T cell receptor beta chains from one sample, sequenced in a study of blood T cell repertoires in COVID-19. Clones were read by immunoSEQ multiplex PCR, and TCRdb kept only the in-frame ones, dropping some. The table lists fewer than 250,000 clones, approximately 91% of them singletons. Sequencing was carried out using peripheral blood. These receptor sequences come from a man aged 25 to 40 with acute or convalescent COVID-19. The CDR3 runs from the conserved cysteine through the conserved F or W. The D gene is left open where the match is weak. The listing skips clone size in some rows; elsewhere it reads once, few, many or a size class.

V,J,D,length,size,CDR3,DNA
TRBV4-1,TRBJ1-2,TRBD1,14,-,CASSQEKGAGGYTF,TGCGCCAGCAGCCAAGAGAAGGGGGCGGGAGGCTACACCTTC
TRBV5-5,TRBJ1-2,-,15,-,CASSPLEHSFYGYTF,TGTGCCAGCAGCCCGTTAGAGCACTCATTCTATGGCTACACCTTC
TRBV20-1,TRBJ1-5,-,15,-,CSASPLRGGSQPQHF,TGCAGTGCTAGTCCCCTCCGGGGAGGAAGTCAGCCCCAGCATTTT
TRBV5-1,TRBJ2-7,TRBD1,14,-,CASSFGTGVDEQYF,TGCGCCAGCAGCTTCGGGACAGGGGTTGATGAGCAGTACTTC
TRBV28,TRBJ1-5,TRBD1,16,-,CASSPLTGRFFQPQHF,TGTGCCAGCAGCCCTCTGACAGGGCGGTTTTTTCAGCCCCAGCATTTT
TRBV6-6,TRBJ1-1,TRBD1,16,-,CASSYNSRGQGTEAFF,TGTGCCAGCAGTTACAACTCCAGGGGGCAGGGCACTGAAGCTTTCTTT
TRBV13,TRBJ2-7,TRBD1,13,-,CASSFGDSYEQYF,TGTGCCAGCAGCTTTGGGGACAGCTACGAGCAGTACTTC
TRBV18,TRBJ1-3,-,15,-,CASSPTGSSGNTIYF,TGTGCCAGCTCGCCCACCGGGAGCTCTGGAAACACCATATATTTT
TRBV9,TRBJ1-4,-,14,-,CASSADRFHEKLFF,TGTGCCAGCAGCGCCGACAGGTTCCATGAAAAACTGTTTTTT
TRBV5-1,TRBJ1-1,-,14,once,CASSRQGRYTEAFF,TGCGCCAGCAGCCGACAAGGAAGGTACACTGAAGCTTTCTTT
TRBV11-2,TRBJ1-6,-,14,-,CASNLGGGGSPLHF,TGTGCCAGCAATTTGGGAGGGGGAGGTTCACCCCTCCACTTT
TRBV5-6,TRBJ2-7,-,12,-,CASSSGHREQYF,TGTGCCAGCAGCTCGGGACATCGCGAGCAGTACTTC
TRBV11-2,TRBJ1-2,-,14,-,CASSSLGGGYGYTF,TGTGCCAGCAGCTCCCTGGGGGGGGGATATGGCTACACCTTC
TRBV5-1,TRBJ2-7,TRBD2,19,-,CASSLGPLVRRGSSYEQYF,TGCGCCAGCAGCTTGGGTCCCTTAGTTCGGCGGGGGAGCTCCTACGAGCAGTACTTC
TRBV19,TRBJ2-7,-,15,-,CASSIGAVFSYEQYF,TGTGCCAGTAGTATAGGGGCAGTCTTCTCCTACGAGCAGTACTTC
TRBV28,TRBJ2-1,TRBD2,15,-,CASSFGGRVYNEQFF,TGTGCCAGCAGTTTTGGCGGGAGGGTCTACAATGAGCAGTTCTTC
TRBV27,TRBJ2-1,TRBD2,17,-,CASQGPGLAVRYNEQFF,TGTGCCAGCCAAGGGCCTGGGCTAGCGGTCCGCTACAATGAGCAGTTCTTC
TRBV10-1,TRBJ2-5,-,15,-,CASSESGQVGETQYF,TGCGCCAGCAGTGAGTCGGGGCAGGTGGGAGAGACCCAGTACTTC
TRBV12-3/TRBV12-4,TRBJ2-2,TRBD1,12,-,CASSGGLGELFF,TGTGCCAGCTCAGGGGGATTGGGGGAGCTGTTTTTT
TRBV24-1,TRBJ2-1,TRBD2,14,-,CATSLDSGRIEQFF,TGTGCCACCAGTCTAGATAGCGGGAGGATTGAGCAGTTCTTC
TRBV6-5,TRBJ1-1,-,11,-,CASKLNTEAFF,TGTGCCAGCAAGCTGAACACTGAAGCTTTCTTT
TRBV4-1,TRBJ1-1,-,14,-,CASSQDGQNTEAFF,TGCGCCAGCAGCCAAGATGGACAGAACACTGAAGCTTTCTTT
TRBV6-5,TRBJ1-2,-,10,once,CASSLSGYTF,TGTGCCAGCAGTCTATCTGGCTACACCTTC
TRBV6-2/TRBV6-3,TRBJ1-5,-,14,-,CASSGTYRNQPQHF,TGTGCCAGCAGCGGGACATATCGCAATCAGCCCCAGCATTTT
TRBV30,TRBJ1-5,-,13,-,CAWSQQVNQPQHF,TGTGCCTGGAGTCAACAGGTCAATCAGCCCCAGCATTTT
TRBV7-3,TRBJ1-6,-,13,-,CASSLDSNSPLHF,TGTGCCAGCAGCCTAGACAGTAATTCACCCCTCCACTTT